This entry lists 29 T cell receptor beta chains sequenced from one sample in a study of T cell changes during pregnancy in multiple sclerosis (dated by TCRdb to between 2018 and 2020). The library was produced with the immunoSEQ multiplex PCR assay. In TCRdb, the immuneACCESS table is reduced to in-frame sequences with V and J assigned. These tables do not hold every clone; where another copy was compared, an unresolved V gene accounts for under half, and the others remain unexplained. The sample table lists some 87,000 clones, around nine tenths of them with a count of one. The top ten constitute roughly 0.22% of the sample. The sample was CD4+ T cells from peripheral blood mononuclear cells, taken before pregnancy. The source of these receptors is a female donor with multiple sclerosis, enrolled in a pregnancy study.

The chain couples TRBV11-2 to TRBJ2-7; D may be TRBD2 (5 bases). Germline V gives CDR1 SGHAT, CDR2 FQNNGV. The CDR3 length is 14 residues. Trimming shortened V by 1 base and J by 4 bases, and 11 bases separated the two germline ends. The CDR3 region has the DNA TGTGCCAGCAGCTTAGCGGGGATGGAATACGAGCAGTACTTC. Translated: CASSLAGMEYEQYF.

This chain joins TRBV5-1 and TRBJ1-1; TRBD1 matches 7 bases. Germline-derived CDR1 and CDR2 are SGHRS and YFSETQ. The CDR3 is 14 residues long. Germline trimming cut 3 bases from V and 4 bases from J; bases unmatched to any gene: 6. The CDR3 spells CASSSQGPGTEAFF. For the CDR3, the DNA is TGCGCCAGCAGCTCACAGGGGCCGGGCACTGAAGCTTTCTTT.

Only one count was recorded for this clone. DNA of the CDR3: TGTGCCATCAGCAGGACAGGGGGTTATCAGCCCCAGCATTTT. Translated, it gives CAISRTGGYQPQHF. The V call is TRBV10-3, the J call TRBJ1-5; 10 bases agree with TRBD1. The V and J ends lost 6 bases and 5 bases, in that order; junction bases with no gene match: 4. CDR3 length: 14 amino acids. In germline, CDR1 is ENHRY, CDR2 SYGVKD.

The chain employs TRBV6-6 and TRBJ2-3; TRBD2 matches at 9 bases. Germline V gene sequence: CDR1 MNHNY, CDR2 SVGAGI (reference sequence). The V gene end was trimmed by 4 bases and the J gene end by 3 bases; junction bases not matched to a gene: 5. The CDR3 has 15 residues. CDR3 coding DNA: TGTGCCAGCAGTTTACTTGGACTAGCGACAGATACGCAGTATTTT. It translates to CASSLLGLATDTQYF.

V and J are TRBV2 and TRBJ1-2; a weak D match, TRBD1 (5 bases). This CDR3 comprises 13 residues. V was clipped by 5 bases and J by 2 bases, with 9 bases between them. Germline-derived CDR1 and CDR2 are SNHLY and FYNNEI. In DNA form, the CDR3 reads TGTGCCAGCAGTCGGGGGGGGAACTATGGCTACACCTTC. It yields the protein CASSRGGNYGYTF.

The V gene is TRBV19, the J gene TRBJ2-1, with 8 bases that match TRBD1. The CDR3 totals 15 residues. V lost 7 bases and J lost 7; bases outside the gene matches: 12. Germline values: CDR1 LNHDA, CDR2 SQIVND (reference sequence). In DNA, the CDR3 is TGTGCCAGTAACCGGGACAGGAGTGCAAGAAATGAGCAGTTCTTC. This sequence encodes CASNRDRSARNEQFF.

This clone has more than one count but fewer than ten. This chain connects TRBV9 to TRBJ1-1; D gene unclear. Trimming pared 0 bases from V and 1 base from J, leaving 7 bases between. Germline CDR1 and CDR2: SGDLS and YYNGEE. This CDR3 contains 14 residues. The CDR3 reads CASSVVSWNTEAFF. The CDR3 DNA reads as TGTGCCAGCAGCGTAGTCAGTTGGAACACTGAAGCTTTCTTT.

V gene TRBV21-1 combines with J gene TRBJ1-2; the table names TRBD1, a call not compared with the DNA. TRBV21-1 is given as a pseudogene. The CDR3 runs 15 residues. CDR3: CASSKVRQGVDGYTF. In DNA, the CDR3 is TGTGCCAGCAGCAAAGTCCGACAGGGTGTCGATGGCTACACCTTC.

V gene TRBV7-3 combines with J gene TRBJ1-1; no firm D call. The germline V gene encodes CDR1 SGHTA and CDR2 FQGTGA. This CDR3 has 14 amino acids. Deletions cut 7 bases from V and 0 bases from J, with 12 bases between. For the CDR3, the DNA is TGTGCCAGCACCGAAGTGGCACTGAACACTGAAGCTTTCTTT. Its protein is CASTEVALNTEAFF.

The genes are TRBV2 and TRBJ1-2; D may be TRBD1 (6 bases). Germline values: CDR1 SNHLY, CDR2 FYNNEI. CDR3 length: 15 residues. V shed 2 bases and J shed 3 bases, with 13 bases lying between them. The CDR3 sequence: CASSEMSGVDYGYTF. In DNA, the CDR3 is TGTGCCAGCAGTGAAATGTCAGGGGTGGACTATGGCTACACCTTC.

The genes are TRBV27 and TRBJ1-2; D is uncertain. CDR1 and CDR2 from the germline V gene are MNHEY and SMNVEV (reference sequence). Trimming pared 0 bases from V and 4 bases from J, leaving 15 bases between. The CDR3 loop spans 16 amino acids. The CDR3 loop reads CASSLSAGLSTYGYTF. The CDR3 DNA reads as TGTGCCAGCAGTTTATCGGCGGGCCTCTCGACCTATGGCTACACCTTC.

The V and J genes are TRBV14 and TRBJ2-1; TRBD1 matches at 9 bases. Trimming removed 4 bases from V and 15 bases from J; junction bases left unmatched: 13. The CDR3 totals 14 residues. CDR1 is SGHDN and CDR2 is FVKESK in the germline V gene. CDR3 in DNA: TGTGCCAGCAGCCGATTTGACACCGGGACAGGGTTGTTCTTC. Translation gives CASSRFDTGTGLFF.

The J gene is TRBJ1-2, the V gene TRBV4-1; D remains unclear. CDR1 MGHRA and CDR2 YSYEKL come from the germline V gene. CDR3 size: 13 residues. V lost 1 base, J lost 4 bases, and 7 bases lay in between. This CDR3 reads CASSQVGSYGYTF. The CDR3 DNA sequence: TGCGCCAGCAGCCAAGTCGGGAGCTATGGCTACACCTTC.

This chain joins TRBV9 and TRBJ1-6; no clear D. V shed 4 bases and J shed 7 bases, with 12 bases lying between them. The CDR3 runs to 14 residues. The germline gives CDR1 SGDLS, CDR2 YYNGEE. This CDR3 is CASSSAVSNSPLHF. In DNA form, the CDR3 reads TGTGCCAGCAGCTCCGCGGTATCAAATTCACCCCTCCACTTT.

The chain has TRBV15 and TRBJ2-7; D possibly corresponds to TRBD2 (5 bases). V lost 5 bases to trimming and J lost 3 bases, with 8 bases between them. Germline values: CDR1 LNHNV, CDR2 YYDKDF (reference sequence). This CDR3 contains 12 residues. The CDR3 region has the DNA TGTGCCACCAGCCGCCGGGACTACGAGCAGTACTTC. This codes for CATSRRDYEQYF.

Only a few counts were recorded for this clone. The chain links TRBV2 to TRBJ1-5, with 10 bases that match TRBD1. Germline lookup yields CDR1 SNHLY and CDR2 FYNNEI. The CDR3 loop spans 15 amino acids. V shed 8 bases, J shed 2 bases, and the junction held 6 bases outside the gene matches. The CDR3 DNA is TGTGCCAGCCACAGACAGGGGGCCCGCAATCAGCCCCAGCATTTT. Translated, it gives CASHRQGARNQPQHF.

This rearrangement joins TRBV6-1 to TRBJ2-1; possibly TRBD2 for D (5 bases). V lost 2 bases to trimming and J lost 4 bases, with 15 bases between them. The CDR3 covers 16 residues. Germline values: CDR1 MNHNS, CDR2 SASEGT. CDR3 residues: CASSESRTLIYNEQFF. In DNA form, the CDR3 reads TGTGCCAGCAGTGAAAGTAGGACTCTCATTTACAATGAGCAGTTCTTC.

The chain carries TRBV6-1 and TRBJ2-3, with TRBD2 identical over 10 bases. The trim removed 2 bases at V and 4 bases at J, leaving 9 bases unmatched. Germline CDR1 MNHNS, CDR2 SASEGT. CDR3 length: 17 amino acids. CDR3: CASSERAGGQVPDTQYF. In DNA form, the CDR3 reads TGTGCCAGCAGTGAAAGAGCGGGGGGGCAAGTTCCAGATACGCAGTATTTT.

The rearrangement links TRBV5-1 to TRBJ1-1; 7 bases are a match to TRBD1. Germline CDR1 reads SGHRS; CDR2 reads YFSETQ. J lost 2 bases, V lost 4 bases, and 5 bases had no gene match. The CDR3 contains 14 residues. This CDR3 reads CASSLNRGNTEAFF. CDR3 DNA sequence: TGCGCCAGCAGCCTCAACAGGGGAAACACTGAAGCTTTCTTT.

This clone appeared once. The CDR3 reads CAWNLRFNFRGETQYF. The DNA for the CDR3 is TGTGCCTGGAATCTGCGTTTCAACTTTAGGGGGGAGACCCAGTACTTC. This rearrangement joins TRBV30 to TRBJ2-5; D is possibly TRBD1 (6 bases). CDR1 is GTSNPN, CDR2 SVGIG, per germline (reference sequence). This CDR3 region has 16 residues. V lost 4 bases to trimming and J lost 5 bases, with 23 bases between them.

The chain employs TRBV27 and TRBJ1-4; D call uncertain. V was cut by 5 bases and J by 0 bases, with 19 bases left in between. Germline CDR1 is MNHEY and CDR2 is SMNVEV (reference sequence). There are 18 residues in the CDR3. The CDR3 region is CASSGRKLTLATNEKLFF. CDR3 coding DNA: TGTGCCAGCAGTGGCAGGAAACTCACGTTGGCAACTAATGAAAAACTGTTTTTT.

V and J are TRBV7-9 and TRBJ2-1; TRBD2 might be the D (5 bases). Germline CDR1 and CDR2: SEHNR and FQNEAQ (reference sequence). Trimming removed 3 bases from V and 2 bases from J, with 17 bases in between. The CDR3 extends over 17 amino acids. In nucleotides, the CDR3 is TGTGCCAGCAGCTTGTCTTTCAGTCGGCGGGCCTACAATGAGCAGTTCTTC. This translates into CASSLSFSRRAYNEQFF.

The J gene is TRBJ2-5, the V gene TRBV27; D not certain. The ends were cut back, 5 bases at V and 3 bases at J, with 13 bases in the middle. Germline CDR1 and CDR2: MNHEY and SMNVEV (reference sequence). This CDR3 comprises 14 residues. CDR3 in amino acids: CASSTSWPEETQYF. DNA of the CDR3: TGTGCCAGCAGTACGTCCTGGCCAGAAGAGACCCAGTACTTC.

This clone was counted once. This chain links TRBV6-1 with TRBJ1-5; possibly TRBD1 for D (6 bases). CDR3 length: 14 amino acids. Per germline, CDR1 MNHNS and CDR2 SASEGT. Trimming stripped 2 bases from V and 5 bases from J, with 10 bases between. The CDR3: CASSESGAHQPQHF. DNA for the CDR3: TGTGCCAGCAGTGAATCAGGGGCCCATCAGCCCCAGCATTTT.

The rearrangement joins TRBV6-1 to TRBJ1-3; no definite D call. The CDR3 length is 15 residues. Germline V lookup: CDR1 MNHNS, CDR2 SASEGT. V lost 8 bases, J lost 0 bases, and 14 bases lay in between. This CDR3 is CASSTTVISGNTIYF. The CDR3 DNA is TGTGCCAGCTCGACTACAGTGATCTCTGGAAACACCATATATTTT.

The V call is TRBV28, the J call TRBJ1-5, with TRBD1 matching over 8 bases. CDR3 size: 14 residues. Trimming cost V 0 bases and J 5 bases; bases outside gene matches: 0. The germline V gene encodes CDR1 MDHEN and CDR2 SYDVKM. The chain's CDR3 is CASSLWGQDQPQHF. CDR3 sequence (DNA): TGTGCCAGCAGTTTATGGGGACAGGATCAGCCCCAGCATTTT.

This clone was observed a single time. This CDR3 reads CASSVGTSGGFPDTQYF. DNA for the CDR3: TGTGCCAGCAGCGTAGGGACTAGCGGGGGGTTTCCAGATACGCAGTATTTT. The genes are TRBV9 and TRBJ2-3; the match to TRBD2 covers 14 bases. Germline trimming cut 0 bases from V and 4 bases from J; bases unmatched to any gene: 4. This CDR3 region has 17 residues. Germline V gene data show CDR1 as SGDLS and CDR2 as YYNGEE.

CDR3 DNA sequence: TGTGCCAGCAGTCCGCGCGGACAGGGAAGCCTGTTTTTT. This gives the protein CASSPRGQGSLFF. The chain recombines TRBV27 with TRBJ2-2, with 8 bases identical to TRBD1. Per the germline V gene, CDR1 is MNHEY and CDR2 is SMNVEV (reference sequence). CDR3 size: 13 residues. V lost 5 bases to trimming and J lost 14 bases; unmatched junction nucleotides: 10.

The chain uses TRBV30 and TRBJ1-2; no definite D call. Germline lookup yields CDR1 GTSNPN and CDR2 SVGIG (reference sequence). Trimming stripped 4 bases from V and 0 bases from J, with 18 bases between. The CDR3 is 16 amino acids. The CDR3 is CAWITENILTNYGYTF. The CDR3 DNA sequence: TGTGCCTGGATTACAGAAAATATACTCACTAACTATGGCTACACCTTC.